This T cell receptor (beta chain) appears in the sequencing data of a study of CD8+ T cells in alopecia areata. The treatment denotes: oral pan-JAK inhibitor, 5-10 mg twice daily. CD4+ and CD8+ T cells were sorted from PBMCs stained for CD3, CD4 and CD8. Looked up from germline, CDR1 is KGHSH and CDR2 is LQKENI. Between the trimmed V and J ends, which lost 3 bases and 2 bases, there was a span of 13 bases. The CDR3 is 15 residues long. This clone was counted between two and nine times. Following RNA extraction, reverse transcription yielded cDNA that acted as the sequencing template. The data were produced by immunoSEQ multiplex PCR, yet TCRdb's version contains in-frame clones alone and is incomplete. The table shows hundreds of thousands of clones, with 55% to 70% occurring only once.

The sequencing used CD4+ T cells sorted from blood, collected at week 24, from a patient treated with tofacitinib. The source is a human donor with alopecia areata. The genes are TRBV18 and TRBJ1-2; D remains unclear. CDR3 region: CASSPRVDGNYGYTF. CDR3 coding DNA: TGTGCCAGCTCACCTCGTGTTGACGGGAACTATGGCTACACCTTC.